Here is one TCR beta chain with its context. Germline loops: CDR1 MDHEN, CDR2 SYDVKM. V was pared by 5 bases and J by 2 bases, with 4 bases of the junction left unmatched. CDR3 length: 16 residues. Using immunoSEQ multiplex PCR, the repertoire was profiled, and TCRdb retains in-frame clones only, with some absent. This table has about 190,000 clones, approximately 90% appearing once. These data are taken from a study of T cell responses to AZD1222 COVID-19 vaccine. The chain is built from TRBV28 and TRBJ2-5, with 14 positions matching TRBD2. The sequenced sample was peripheral blood, obtained on day 0 of AZD1222 vaccination. The receptor comes from an adult in good health. CDR3 DNA: TGTGCCAGCAGTCCCGGGACTAGCGGGAGACAAGAGACCCAGTACTTC. Translating it yields CASSPGTSGRQETQYF.